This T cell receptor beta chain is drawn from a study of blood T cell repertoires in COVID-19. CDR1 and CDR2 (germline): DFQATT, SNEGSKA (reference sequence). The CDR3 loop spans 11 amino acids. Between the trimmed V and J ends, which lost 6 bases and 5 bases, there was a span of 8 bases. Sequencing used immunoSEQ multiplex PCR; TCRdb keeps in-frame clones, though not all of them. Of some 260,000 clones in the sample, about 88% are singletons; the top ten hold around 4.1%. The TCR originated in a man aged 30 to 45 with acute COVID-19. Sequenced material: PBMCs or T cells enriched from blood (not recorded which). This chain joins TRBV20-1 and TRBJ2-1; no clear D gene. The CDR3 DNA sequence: TGCAGTGCGAAACGGGACAATGAGCAGTTCTTC. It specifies CSAKRDNEQFF.